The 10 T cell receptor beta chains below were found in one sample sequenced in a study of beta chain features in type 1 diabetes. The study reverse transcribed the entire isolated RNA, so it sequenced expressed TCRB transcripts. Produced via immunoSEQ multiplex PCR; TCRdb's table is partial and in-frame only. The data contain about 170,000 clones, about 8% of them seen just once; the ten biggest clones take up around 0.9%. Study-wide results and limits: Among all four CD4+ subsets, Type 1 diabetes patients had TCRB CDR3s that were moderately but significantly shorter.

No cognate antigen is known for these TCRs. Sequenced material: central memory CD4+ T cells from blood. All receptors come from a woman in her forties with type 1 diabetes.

The chain's CDR3 is CASSPPLGGTEAFF. CDR3 DNA sequence: TGTGCCAGCTCACCACCTCTCGGGGGCACTGAAGCTTTCTTT. The chain couples TRBV18 to TRBJ1-1, with TRBD1 as a possible D gene (5 bases). The CDR3 length is 14 residues. Trimming shortened V by 0 bases and J by 4 bases, and 9 bases separated the two germline ends. Germline CDR1 is KGHSH and CDR2 is LQKENI.

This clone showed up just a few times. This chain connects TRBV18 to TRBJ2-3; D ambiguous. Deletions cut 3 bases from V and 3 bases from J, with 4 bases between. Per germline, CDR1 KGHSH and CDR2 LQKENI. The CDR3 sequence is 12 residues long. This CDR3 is CASSPYTDTQYF. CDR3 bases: TGTGCCAGCTCACCTTATACAGATACGCAGTATTTT. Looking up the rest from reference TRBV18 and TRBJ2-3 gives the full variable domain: NAGVMQNPRHLVRRRGQEARLRCSPMKGHSHVYWYRQLPEEGLKFMVYLQKENIIDESGMPKERFSAEFPKEGPSILRIQQVVRGDSAAYFCASSPYTDTQYFGPGTRLTVL.

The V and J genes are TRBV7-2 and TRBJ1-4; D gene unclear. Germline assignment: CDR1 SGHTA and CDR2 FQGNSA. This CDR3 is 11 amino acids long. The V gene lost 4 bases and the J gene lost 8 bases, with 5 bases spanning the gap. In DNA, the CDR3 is TGTGCCAGCAGCTCCTCCGAAAAACTGTTTTTT. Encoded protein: CASSSSEKLFF.

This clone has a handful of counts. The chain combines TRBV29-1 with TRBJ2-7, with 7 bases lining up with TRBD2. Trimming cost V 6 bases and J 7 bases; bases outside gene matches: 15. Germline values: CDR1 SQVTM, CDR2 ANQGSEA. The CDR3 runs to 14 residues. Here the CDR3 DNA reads TGCAGCGTCACGGGACGGGGAGGGTTGAGGGAGCAGTACTTC. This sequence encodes CSVTGRGGLREQYF.

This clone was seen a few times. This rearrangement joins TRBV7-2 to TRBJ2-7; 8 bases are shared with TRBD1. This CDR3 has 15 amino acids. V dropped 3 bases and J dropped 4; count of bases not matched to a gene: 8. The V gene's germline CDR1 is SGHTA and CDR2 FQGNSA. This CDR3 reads CASSFSTGAGYEQYF. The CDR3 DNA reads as TGTGCCAGCAGCTTCTCGACAGGGGCGGGATACGAGCAGTACTTC.

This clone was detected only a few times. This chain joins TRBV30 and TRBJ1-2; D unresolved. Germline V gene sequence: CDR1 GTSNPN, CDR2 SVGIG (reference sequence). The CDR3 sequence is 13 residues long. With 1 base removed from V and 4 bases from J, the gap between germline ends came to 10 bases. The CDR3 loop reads CAWSDTDLYGYTF. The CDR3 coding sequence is TGTGCCTGGAGTGATACAGATCTCTATGGCTACACCTTC.

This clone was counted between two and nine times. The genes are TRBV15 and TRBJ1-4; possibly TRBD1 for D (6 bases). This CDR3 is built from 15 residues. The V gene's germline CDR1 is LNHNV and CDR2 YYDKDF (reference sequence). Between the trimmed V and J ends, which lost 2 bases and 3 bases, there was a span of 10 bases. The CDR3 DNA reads TGTGCCACCAGCAGAAACACAGGGTCTAATGAAAAACTGTTTTTT. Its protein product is CATSRNTGSNEKLFF.

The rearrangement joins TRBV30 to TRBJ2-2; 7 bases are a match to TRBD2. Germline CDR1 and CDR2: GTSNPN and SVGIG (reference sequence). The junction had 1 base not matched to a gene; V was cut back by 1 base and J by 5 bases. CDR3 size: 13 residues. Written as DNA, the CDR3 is TGTGCCTGGAGTGAAGCGGGAACCGGGGAGCTGTTTTTT. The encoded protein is CAWSEAGTGELFF.

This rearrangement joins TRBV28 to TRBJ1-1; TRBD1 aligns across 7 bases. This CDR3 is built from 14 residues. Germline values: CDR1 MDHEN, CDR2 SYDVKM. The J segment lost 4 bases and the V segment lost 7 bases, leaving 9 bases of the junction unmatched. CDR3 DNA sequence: TGTGCCAGCATCCGATCAGGGGGTGGCACTGAAGCTTTCTTT. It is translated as CASIRSGGGTEAFF.

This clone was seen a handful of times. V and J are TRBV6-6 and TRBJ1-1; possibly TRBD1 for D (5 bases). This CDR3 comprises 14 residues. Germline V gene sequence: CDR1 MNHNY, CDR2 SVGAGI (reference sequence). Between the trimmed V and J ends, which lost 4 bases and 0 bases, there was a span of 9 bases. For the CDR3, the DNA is TGTGCCAGCAGTTCCCCGACAGTGAACACTGAAGCTTTCTTT. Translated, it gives CASSSPTVNTEAFF.